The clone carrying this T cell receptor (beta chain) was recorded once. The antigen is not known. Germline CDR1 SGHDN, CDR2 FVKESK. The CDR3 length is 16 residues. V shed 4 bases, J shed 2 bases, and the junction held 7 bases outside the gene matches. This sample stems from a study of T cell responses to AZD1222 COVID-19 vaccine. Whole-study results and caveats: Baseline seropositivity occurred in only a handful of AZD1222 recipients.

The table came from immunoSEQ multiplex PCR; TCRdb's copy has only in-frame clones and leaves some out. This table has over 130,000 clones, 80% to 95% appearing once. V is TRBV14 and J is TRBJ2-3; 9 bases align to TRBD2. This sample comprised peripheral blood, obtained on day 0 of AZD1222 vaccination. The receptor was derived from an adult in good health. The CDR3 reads CASSPPAGGSTDTQYF. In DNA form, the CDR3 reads TGTGCCAGCAGCCCGCCAGCGGGGGGTTCCACAGATACGCAGTATTTT.